This entry describes one TCR beta chain. What it recognizes is unknown. In the PCR, 60 Vbeta and 13 Jbeta primers were used. Profiled with immunoSEQ multiplex PCR; TCRdb holds only in-frame clones, not every one. The table has under 200,000 clones, around 84% seen once; the top ten hold about 1.7%. The sample originates from a study of cytomegalovirus exposure and HLA in healthy donors. The study, taken as a whole, reports: Excluded: some indistinguishable V segments such as TRBV6-2 and TRBV6-3. Later work showed greater clonal expansion in HLA-associated TCR beta chains than in equally common others. Later genetic work tied a missense DCLRE1C variant to beta-chain V and J trimming. Later, an analysis found that common viral pathogens appeared to be linked with several of the most significant clusters.

In germline, CDR1 is SGHRS, CDR2 YFSETQ. The CDR3 loop spans 17 amino acids. Trimming removed 0 bases from V and 7 bases from J, with 23 bases in between. This sequence originates from a woman aged 18 to 35 in good health and CMV-seronegative. The chain recombines TRBV5-1 with TRBJ2-7, with D perhaps TRBD2 (7 bases). Sequencing used PBMCs. The CDR3 nucleotides are TGCGCCAGCAGCTTGGGGGGCCAGTTGGGGGGGCGCGGGGAGCAGTACTTC. It encodes CASSLGGQLGGRGEQYF.